These 32 T cell receptor beta chains originate from one sample sequenced in a study of neurological immune-mediated disorders. TCRdb called the 5' RACE reads again in MiXCR, with one record for every CDR3 protein. The sample includes 40,000 to 45,000 distinct CDR3 sequences, around 6% of them seen just once. Sequencing was done on a sample of CD4+ T cells from blood. The receptors here all came from a woman aged 40 to 49 in good health.

This clonotype was picked up many times. This sequence joins TRBV20-1 and TRBJ2-1; D gene unclear. The CDR3 runs to 16 residues. V was trimmed by 6 bases and J by 0 bases, leaving 18 bases between them. Germline V gene lookup returns CDR1 DFQATT and CDR2 SNEGSKA (reference sequence). CDR3 coding DNA: TGCAGTGCGCCCAAGCCCCCAGAGGCCTCCTACAATGAGCAGTTCTTC. This gives the protein CSAPKPPEASYNEQFF.

This chain connects TRBV28 to TRBJ2-1, with D possibly matching TRBD2 (6 bases). Germline CDR1 MDHEN, CDR2 SYDVKM. The CDR3 loop spans 13 amino acids. Trimming took 6 bases from V and 8 from J, leaving 14 bases between them. The CDR3 nucleotides read TGTGCCAGCAGCGTGGGGACTCCTTATGAGCAGTTCTTC. It specifies CASSVGTPYEQFF.

Many counts were recorded for this clonotype. The chain combines TRBV5-1 with TRBJ2-2; no definite D call. V was cut by 0 bases and J by 1 base, with 7 bases left in between. Germline lookup yields CDR1 SGHRS and CDR2 YFSETQ. The CDR3 contains 15 residues. Here the CDR3 reads CASSLGFRNTGELFF. The CDR3, as DNA: TGCGCCAGCAGCTTGGGTTTCAGGAACACCGGGGAGCTGTTTTTT. Full variable domain (outside the CDR3, taken from reference TRBV5-1 and TRBJ2-2): KAGVTQTPRYLIKTRGQQVTLSCSPISGHRSVSWYQQTPGQGLQFLFEYFSETQRNKGNFPGRFSGRQFSNSRSEMNVSTLELGDSALYLCASSLGFRNTGELFFGEGSRLTVL.

This clonotype showed up just a few times. A much larger clone lies a single base off, so this may be a read error. Because the CDR3 is missing its conserved closing phenylalanine or tryptophan, this is likely a read error. This chain uses TRBV20-1 with TRBJ2-1; 10 bases fit TRBD2. Germline V lookup: CDR1 DFQATT, CDR2 SNEGSKA (reference sequence). The CDR3 has 17 residues. Losses at the gene ends were 6 bases for V and 2 bases for J; bases not matched to a gene: 13. The DNA for the CDR3 is TGCAGTGCCATCCCGATCGTTAGCGGGAGGACCTACAATGAGCAGTTCTGC. Encoded protein: CSAIPIVSGRTYNEQFC.

Ten or more counts support this clonotype. The chain joins TRBV20-1 to TRBJ2-2; 7 nucleotides match TRBD1. Losses at the gene ends were 1 base for V and 4 bases for J; bases not matched to a gene: 6. This CDR3 is 15 amino acids long. The germline CDR1 and CDR2 sequences are DFQATT and SNEGSKA (reference sequence). The chain's CDR3 is CSARGSGQITGELFF. The DNA for the CDR3 is TGCAGTGCTAGAGGGTCGGGACAGATCACCGGGGAGCTGTTTTTT.

This clonotype occurred many times. CDR3 bases: TGTGCCAGCAGTTCGGACAGGGAGACCAACGTCCTGACTTTC. Its translation: CASSSDRETNVLTF. The rearrangement uses TRBV28 and TRBJ2-6; 8 nucleotides align to TRBD1. Germline trimming cut 4 bases from V and 8 bases from J; bases unmatched to any gene: 4. CDR1 is MDHEN and CDR2 is SYDVKM in the germline V gene. The CDR3 totals 14 residues.

This clonotype was detected ten times or more. The J gene is TRBJ1-5, the V gene TRBV28; D is unclear. V lost 5 bases and J lost 5, with 10 bases in between. Germline-derived CDR1 and CDR2 are MDHEN and SYDVKM. The CDR3 loop spans 13 amino acids. The CDR3 protein is CASSGDGHQPQHF. The DNA of the CDR3 is TGTGCCAGCAGTGGAGACGGCCATCAGCCCCAGCATTTT.

This clonotype was detected ten times or more. This chain joins TRBV6-4 and TRBJ2-2, with 7 bases aligning to TRBD1. CDR3 length: 15 amino acids. Losses at the gene ends were 3 bases for V and 3 bases for J; bases not matched to a gene: 4. CDR1 is MRHNA and CDR2 is SNTAGT in the germline V gene. The chain's CDR3 is CASSEEGGDTGELFF. As DNA, the CDR3 is TGTGCCAGCAGTGAAGAAGGGGGCGACACCGGGGAGCTGTTTTTT.

This clonotype has ten or more counts. The rearrangement uses TRBV20-1 and TRBJ2-7; 11 bases fit TRBD2. With V trimmed by 0 bases and J by 6 bases, 7 bases remained unmatched. The CDR3 covers 15 residues. Germline CDR1 DFQATT, CDR2 SNEGSKA (reference sequence). The CDR3 is CSARDGASGRPEQYF. DNA for the CDR3: TGCAGTGCTAGAGATGGAGCTAGCGGGAGGCCCGAGCAGTACTTC.

This clonotype was counted ten times or more. V is TRBV10-3 and J is TRBJ1-2; the D is unclear. CDR1 is ENHRY and CDR2 is SYGVKD in the germline V gene. This CDR3 contains 13 residues. Trimming removed 2 bases from V and 2 bases from J, with 6 bases in between. The DNA for the CDR3 is TGTGCCATCAGTGAGGGCAGGAACTATGGCTACACCTTC. Translating gives CAISEGRNYGYTF.

Many counts were recorded for this clonotype. The gene calls are TRBV6-5 and TRBJ2-6; D remains ambiguous. Germline CDR1 MNHEY, CDR2 SVGAGI. The CDR3 runs 15 residues. V lost 6 bases, J lost 2 bases, and 11 bases lay in between. The CDR3 protein is CASSPLTAGANVLTF. The CDR3, as DNA: TGTGCCAGCAGCCCCTTAACAGCTGGGGCCAACGTCCTGACTTTC.

This clonotype was seen at least ten times. The V call is TRBV18, the J call TRBJ2-1, with TRBD2 identical over 11 bases. V trimming: 1 base; J trimming: 2 bases; junction bases outside the gene matches: 4. Germline values: CDR1 KGHSH, CDR2 LQKENI. This CDR3 is 17 amino acids long. CDR3 nucleotide sequence: TGTGCCAGCTCACCACTCCTGACTAGCGGGACCTACAATGAGCAGTTCTTC. Translated: CASSPLLTSGTYNEQFF.

This clonotype has ten or more counts. The V gene is TRBV20-1, the J gene TRBJ2-3; 7 nucleotides match TRBD2. The CDR3 consists of 8 residues. Germline CDR1 is DFQATT and CDR2 is SNEGSKA (reference sequence). The chain's CDR3 is CLAGTQYF. The CDR3 DNA is TGCTTAGCGGGTACGCAGTATTTT.

Ten or more counts support this clonotype. The chain uses TRBV20-1 and TRBJ1-5; maybe TRBD1 (5 bases). CDR3 length: 13 amino acids. From germline, CDR1 is DFQATT and CDR2 SNEGSKA (reference sequence). The CDR3 region has the DNA TGCAGCGCCGGACACTATAGCAATCAGCCCCAGCATTTT. Its protein product is CSAGHYSNQPQHF.

This clonotype was found many times. For the CDR3, the DNA is TGTGCCAGCAGGCGGACACCGGGGGGGAATGAAAAACTGTTTTTT. Its translation is CASRRTPGGNEKLFF. The chain is built from TRBV7-9 and TRBJ1-4, with a tentative D call TRBD1 (5 bases). With 6 bases removed from V and 5 bases from J, the gap between germline ends came to 16 bases. This CDR3 contains 15 residues. Per the germline V gene, CDR1 is SEHNR and CDR2 is FQNEAQ (reference sequence).

This clonotype came up many times. V usage is TRBV6-6 and J usage is TRBJ2-6, with 12 positions matching TRBD2. The germline gives CDR1 MNHNY, CDR2 SVGAGI (reference sequence). The junction had 11 bases not matched to a gene; V was cut back by 2 bases and J by 3 bases. This CDR3 comprises 20 residues. CDR3 in amino acids: CASSYGLAGGPSGGANVLTF. Written as DNA, the CDR3 is TGTGCCAGCAGTTACGGTCTAGCGGGAGGGCCGAGTGGTGGGGCCAACGTCCTGACTTTC.

This clonotype has a count of ten or more. The rearrangement joins TRBV20-1 to TRBJ2-7; a possible D gene is TRBD2 (6 bases). Trimming removed 0 bases at V and 0 bases at J, with 15 bases between. Germline V gives CDR1 DFQATT, CDR2 SNEGSKA (reference sequence). This CDR3 is built from 16 residues. Here the CDR3 reads CSARDHRRADSYEQYF. The CDR3 DNA reads as TGCAGTGCTAGAGATCATAGGAGGGCGGACTCCTACGAGCAGTACTTC.

With respect to this clonotype: A much more abundant neighbour one base away suggests this may be a read error. The V call is TRBV4-1, the J call TRBJ2-1; 7 nucleotides agree with TRBD2. This CDR3 contains 14 residues. Looked up from germline, CDR1 is MGHRA and CDR2 is YSYEKL. J gave up 8 bases and V 6 bases, and 10 bases lay outside the gene matches. CDR3 region: CASRAGLVGDEQFF. As DNA, the CDR3 is TGCGCCAGCAGGGCTGGACTAGTGGGAGATGAGCAGTTCTTC.

This clonotype was observed at least ten times. The genes are TRBV5-5 and TRBJ1-5, with 9 positions matching TRBD1. Losses at the gene ends were 4 bases for V and 3 bases for J; bases not matched to a gene: 5. The length of the CDR3 is 15 residues. Germline V gene sequence: CDR1 SGHKS, CDR2 YYEKEE (reference sequence). The CDR3 loop reads CASSMGQGYNQPQHF. CDR3 bases: TGTGCCAGCAGCATGGGACAGGGCTACAATCAGCCCCAGCATTTT.

This clonotype showed up many times. This chain uses TRBV10-3 with TRBJ2-5, with D possibly matching TRBD2 (6 bases). CDR1 and CDR2 (germline): ENHRY, SYGVKD. Trimming shortened V by 0 bases and J by 6 bases, and 14 bases separated the two germline ends. This CDR3 has 15 amino acids. Here the CDR3 reads CAISESRGSGKTQYF. Written as DNA, the CDR3 is TGTGCCATCAGTGAGTCGAGGGGTAGCGGAAAGACCCAGTACTTC.

At least ten counts were recorded for this clonotype. The chain employs TRBV20-1 and TRBJ2-5; the D gene is possibly TRBD2 (5 bases). The V and J ends lost 1 base and 3 bases respectively, with 18 bases between them. CDR3 size: 16 residues. Germline V gene data show CDR1 as DFQATT and CDR2 as SNEGSKA (reference sequence). The CDR3 protein is CSARGPARGFKETQYF. CDR3 nucleotide sequence: TGCAGTGCTAGAGGACCCGCTCGCGGGTTCAAAGAGACCCAGTACTTC.

This clonotype was seen a handful of times. The genes are TRBV4-1 and TRBJ2-7, with D perhaps matching TRBD1 or TRBD2 (6 bases each). Trimming pared 0 bases from V and 2 bases from J, leaving 23 bases between. Germline values: CDR1 MGHRA, CDR2 YSYEKL. The CDR3 has 19 amino acids. CDR3 DNA sequence: TGCGCCAGCAGCCAAGATATGGGACACTCCGGACTACCTCCCTACGAGCAGTACTTC. Translation: CASSQDMGHSGLPPYEQYF.

This clonotype was observed at least ten times. The chain couples TRBV5-5 to TRBJ1-2; the D gene is possibly TRBD1 (6 bases). V was trimmed by 4 bases and J by 0 bases, leaving 16 bases between them. The CDR3 is 16 residues long. Germline values: CDR1 SGHKS, CDR2 YYEKEE (reference sequence). The CDR3: CASSVDGGRANYGYTF. The CDR3 nucleotides read TGTGCCAGCAGCGTCGACGGGGGCCGAGCTAACTATGGCTACACCTTC.

This clonotype has ten or more counts. The rearrangement joins TRBV4-3 to TRBJ2-1; 15 nucleotides agree with TRBD2. The V gene end was trimmed by 4 bases and the J gene end by 7 bases; junction bases not matched to a gene: 8. This CDR3 has 17 amino acids. Germline CDR1 is LGHNA and CDR2 is YSLEER. The CDR3 sequence: CASSLNTGTSGRNEQFF. The CDR3 DNA follows: TGCGCCAGCAGCCTTAACACCGGGACTAGCGGGAGGAATGAGCAGTTCTTC.

There are many counts of this clonotype. The rearrangement links TRBV20-1 to TRBJ1-5; D perhaps matches TRBD1 (5 bases). V lost 2 bases, J lost 5 bases, and 16 bases lay in between. The CDR3 contains 15 residues. Germline CDR1 is DFQATT and CDR2 is SNEGSKA (reference sequence). The CDR3 coding sequence is TGCAGTGCTAGACTTCCTGGGGGAGGAGATCAGCCCCAGCATTTT. Protein product: CSARLPGGGDQPQHF.

This clonotype has at least ten counts. This rearrangement joins TRBV7-9 to TRBJ2-5, with D possibly being TRBD2 (5 bases). There are 14 residues in the CDR3. CDR1 is SEHNR, CDR2 FQNEAQ, per germline (reference sequence). Trimming removed 1 base from V and 4 bases from J, with 10 bases in between. CDR3 sequence (DNA): TGTGCCAGCAGCTTAGGGGTCGGAGGAGAGACCCAGTACTTC. Translated: CASSLGVGGETQYF.

This clonotype appeared many times. V and J are TRBV6-6 and TRBJ1-2, with 7 bases matching TRBD1. The CDR3 loop spans 14 amino acids. J lost 0 bases, V lost 5 bases, and 3 bases had no gene match. In germline, CDR1 is MNHNY, CDR2 SVGAGI (reference sequence). The CDR3 is CASSKDRSNYGYTF. Here the CDR3 DNA reads TGTGCCAGCAGTAAGGACAGGTCTAACTATGGCTACACCTTC.

This clonotype was seen ten or more times. This chain connects TRBV15 to TRBJ2-5; D unclear. Germline V gene lookup returns CDR1 LNHNV and CDR2 YYDKDF (reference sequence). This CDR3 contains 15 residues. The V end lost 2 bases, the J end lost 2 bases, and 12 bases lay between the germline ends. The CDR3 nucleotides are TGTGCCACCAGCAGACCCCTGGGCAGTCAAGAGACCCAGTACTTC. Its protein product is CATSRPLGSQETQYF.

This clonotype was counted ten times or more. The V and J genes are TRBV12-3 or TRBV12-4 and TRBJ1-1; TRBD1 agrees at 8 bases. V dropped 3 bases and J dropped 10; count of bases not matched to a gene: 1. The CDR3 has 11 residues. For the CDR3, the DNA is TGTGCCAGCAGTTTCGGACAGGGAGCTTTCTTT. It encodes CASSFGQGAFF.

This clonotype showed up many times. V is TRBV7-2 and J is TRBJ2-1; a weak D match, TRBD2 (6 bases). V was trimmed by 8 bases and J by 1 base, leaving 18 bases between them. Germline V gene lookup returns CDR1 SGHTA and CDR2 FQGNSA. This CDR3 contains 16 residues. CDR3 nucleotides: TGTGCCAGCGGAGGGTATAGCGGCAGATCCTACAATGAGCAGTTCTTC. It codes for CASGGYSGRSYNEQFF.

This clonotype came up many times. The chain carries TRBV5-1 and TRBJ2-2; unclear D gene. Germline V lookup: CDR1 SGHRS, CDR2 YFSETQ. The CDR3 runs 14 residues. V lost 1 base and J lost 2, with 6 bases in between. CDR3 in DNA: TGCGCCAGCAGCTTGAACAGCAACACCGGGGAGCTGTTTTTT. Encoded protein: CASSLNSNTGELFF.

This clonotype was found many times. The genes are TRBV20-1 and TRBJ2-2; D gene uncertain. With 1 base removed from V and 4 bases from J, the gap between germline ends came to 10 bases. The germline V gene has CDR1 DFQATT and CDR2 SNEGSKA (reference sequence). The CDR3 totals 14 residues. For the CDR3, the DNA is TGCAGTGCTAGAGTCCCGGGCGCCACCGGGGAGCTGTTTTTT. Translated, it gives CSARVPGATGELFF.